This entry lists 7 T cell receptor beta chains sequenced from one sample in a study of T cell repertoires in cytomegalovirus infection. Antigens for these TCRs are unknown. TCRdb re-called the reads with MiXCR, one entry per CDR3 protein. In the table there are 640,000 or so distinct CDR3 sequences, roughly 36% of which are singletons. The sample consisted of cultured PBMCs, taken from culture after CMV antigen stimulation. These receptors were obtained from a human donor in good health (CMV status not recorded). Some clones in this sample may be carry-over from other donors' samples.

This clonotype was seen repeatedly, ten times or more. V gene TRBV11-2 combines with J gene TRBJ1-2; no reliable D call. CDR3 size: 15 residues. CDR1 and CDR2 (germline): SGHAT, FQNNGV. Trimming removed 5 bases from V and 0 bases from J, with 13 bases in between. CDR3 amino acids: CASSISSTANYGYTF. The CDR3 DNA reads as TGTGCCAGCAGCATATCCTCGACGGCTAACTATGGCTACACCTTC.

The DNA for the CDR3 is TGTGCCAGCGGGGGACAGATGAACACTGAAGCTTTCTTT. Its protein product is CASGGQMNTEAFF. The chain employs TRBV2 and TRBJ1-1; TRBD1 agrees at 7 bases. CDR1 is SNHLY and CDR2 is FYNNEI in the germline V gene. V shed 8 bases, J shed 0 bases, and the junction held 3 bases outside the gene matches. This CDR3 spans 13 amino acids.

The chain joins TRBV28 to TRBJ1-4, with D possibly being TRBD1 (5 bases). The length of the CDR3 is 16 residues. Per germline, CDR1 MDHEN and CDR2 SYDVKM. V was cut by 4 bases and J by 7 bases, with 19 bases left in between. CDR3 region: CASSWSIIRVGEKLFF. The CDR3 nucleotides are TGTGCCAGCAGTTGGTCAATTATCAGGGTGGGTGAAAAACTGTTTTTT.

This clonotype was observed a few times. The CDR3: CASSRVVTGFSMQYF. The CDR3 coding sequence is TGCGCCAGCAGCCGAGTTGTGACAGGGTTTAGTATGCAGTATTTT. This chain joins TRBV4-1 and TRBJ2-3; 7 bases fit TRBD1. The germline CDR1 and CDR2 sequences are MGHRA and YSYEKL. The ends lost 4 bases at V and 11 bases at J; junction bases unmatched: 15. This CDR3 has 15 amino acids.

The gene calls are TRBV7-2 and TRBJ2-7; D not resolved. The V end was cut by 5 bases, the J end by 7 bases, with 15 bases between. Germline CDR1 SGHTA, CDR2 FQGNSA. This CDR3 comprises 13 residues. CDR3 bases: TGTGCCAGCAGCCCCCCGCCTTTGGGGGAGCAGTACTTC. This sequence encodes CASSPPPLGEQYF.

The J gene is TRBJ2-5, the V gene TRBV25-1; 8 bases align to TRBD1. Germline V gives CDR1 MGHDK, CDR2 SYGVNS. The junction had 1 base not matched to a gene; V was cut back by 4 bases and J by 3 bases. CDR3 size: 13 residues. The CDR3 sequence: CASSGTGKETQYF. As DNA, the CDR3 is TGTGCCAGCAGTGGGACAGGGAAAGAGACCCAGTACTTC.

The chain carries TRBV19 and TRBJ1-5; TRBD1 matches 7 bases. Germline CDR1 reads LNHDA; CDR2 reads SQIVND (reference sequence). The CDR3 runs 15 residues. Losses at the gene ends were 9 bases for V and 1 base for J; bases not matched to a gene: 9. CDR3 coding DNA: TGTGCCAGCCAAAGGGGGGGACAGAGCAATCAGCCCCAGCATTTT. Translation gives CASQRGGQSNQPQHF.